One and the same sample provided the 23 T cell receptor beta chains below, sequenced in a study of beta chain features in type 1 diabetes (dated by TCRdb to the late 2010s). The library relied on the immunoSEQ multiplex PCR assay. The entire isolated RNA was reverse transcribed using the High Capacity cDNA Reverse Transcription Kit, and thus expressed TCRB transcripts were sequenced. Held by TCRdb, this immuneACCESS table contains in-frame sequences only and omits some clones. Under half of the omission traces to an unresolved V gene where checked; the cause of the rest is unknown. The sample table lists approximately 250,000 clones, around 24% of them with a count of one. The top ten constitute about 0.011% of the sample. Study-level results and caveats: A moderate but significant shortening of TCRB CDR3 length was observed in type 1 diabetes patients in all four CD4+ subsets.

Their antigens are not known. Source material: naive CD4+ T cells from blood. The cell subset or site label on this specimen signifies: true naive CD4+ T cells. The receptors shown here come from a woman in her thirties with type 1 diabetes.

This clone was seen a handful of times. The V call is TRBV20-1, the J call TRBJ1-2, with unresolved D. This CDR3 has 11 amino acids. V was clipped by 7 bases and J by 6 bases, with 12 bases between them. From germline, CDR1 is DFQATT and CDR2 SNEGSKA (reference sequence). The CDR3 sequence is CSELSFDGYTF. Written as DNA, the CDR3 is TGCAGTGAGCTTAGTTTCGATGGCTACACCTTC.

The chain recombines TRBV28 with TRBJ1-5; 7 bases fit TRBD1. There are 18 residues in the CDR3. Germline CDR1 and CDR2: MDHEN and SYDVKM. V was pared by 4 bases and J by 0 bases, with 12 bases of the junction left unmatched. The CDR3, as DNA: TGTGCCAGCAGTTCCACCGACGGACAGGACGATAGCAATCAGCCCCAGCATTTT. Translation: CASSSTDGQDDSNQPQHF.

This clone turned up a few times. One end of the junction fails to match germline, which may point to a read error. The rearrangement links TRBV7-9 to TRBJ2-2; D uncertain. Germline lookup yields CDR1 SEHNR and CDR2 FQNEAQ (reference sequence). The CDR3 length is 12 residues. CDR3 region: CASRANTGELFF. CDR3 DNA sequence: TGTGCCAGCAGAGCGAATACCGGGGAGCTGTTTTTT.

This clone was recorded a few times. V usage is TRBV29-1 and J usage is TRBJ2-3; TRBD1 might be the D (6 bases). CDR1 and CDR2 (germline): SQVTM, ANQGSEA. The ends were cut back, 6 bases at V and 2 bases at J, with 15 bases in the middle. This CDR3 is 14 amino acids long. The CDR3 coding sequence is TGCAGCGTCGGACAGTCCTTACCCACAGATACGCAGTATTTT. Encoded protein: CSVGQSLPTDTQYF.

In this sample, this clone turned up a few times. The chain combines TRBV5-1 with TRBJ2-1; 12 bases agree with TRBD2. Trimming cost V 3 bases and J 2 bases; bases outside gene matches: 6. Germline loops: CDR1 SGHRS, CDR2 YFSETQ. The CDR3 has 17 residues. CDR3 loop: CASSSVLAGGTYNEQFF. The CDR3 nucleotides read TGCGCCAGCAGCTCCGTACTAGCGGGAGGAACCTACAATGAGCAGTTCTTC.

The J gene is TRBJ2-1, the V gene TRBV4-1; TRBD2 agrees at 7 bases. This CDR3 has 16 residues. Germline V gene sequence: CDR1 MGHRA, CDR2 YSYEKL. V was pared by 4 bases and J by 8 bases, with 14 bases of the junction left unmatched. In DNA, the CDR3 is TGCGCCAGCAGCCCCGTCCGGGGGGACGTCTTGGATGAGCAGTTCTTC. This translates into CASSPVRGDVLDEQFF.

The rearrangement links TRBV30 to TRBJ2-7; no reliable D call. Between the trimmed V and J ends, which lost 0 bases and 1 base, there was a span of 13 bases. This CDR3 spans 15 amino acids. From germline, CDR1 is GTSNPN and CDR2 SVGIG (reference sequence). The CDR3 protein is CAWSVTHSLSYEQYF. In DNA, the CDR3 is TGTGCCTGGAGTGTAACCCACAGCCTATCCTACGAGCAGTACTTC.

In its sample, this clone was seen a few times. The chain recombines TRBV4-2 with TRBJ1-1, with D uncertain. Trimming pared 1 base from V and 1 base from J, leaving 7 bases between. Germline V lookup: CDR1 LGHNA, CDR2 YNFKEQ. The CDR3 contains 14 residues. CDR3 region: CASSQAPGNTEAFF. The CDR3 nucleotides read TGTGCCAGCAGCCAAGCTCCGGGGAACACTGAAGCTTTCTTT.

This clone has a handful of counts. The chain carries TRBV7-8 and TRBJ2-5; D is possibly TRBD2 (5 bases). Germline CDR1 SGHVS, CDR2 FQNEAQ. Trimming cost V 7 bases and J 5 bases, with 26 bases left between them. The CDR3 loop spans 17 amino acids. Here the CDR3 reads CASTTGNPLVFRETQYF. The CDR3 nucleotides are TGTGCCAGCACCACCGGAAATCCACTAGTTTTTAGGGAGACCCAGTACTTC.

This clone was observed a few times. CDR3 coding DNA: TGTGCCAGCAGCGCGCCGTCAGGGGGCGGAGAGACCCAGTACTTC. Its protein is CASSAPSGGGETQYF. The chain joins TRBV5-4 to TRBJ2-5; 8 nucleotides match TRBD1. The CDR3 totals 15 residues. From germline, CDR1 is SGHNT and CDR2 YYREEE (reference sequence). V was clipped by 4 bases and J by 4 bases; unmatched bases: 9.

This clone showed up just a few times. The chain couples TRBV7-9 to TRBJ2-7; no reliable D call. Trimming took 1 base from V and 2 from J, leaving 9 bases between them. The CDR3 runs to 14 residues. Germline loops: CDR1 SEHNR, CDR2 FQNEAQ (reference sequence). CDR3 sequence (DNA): TGTGCCAGCAGCTTAGGGGCCGGCGCCTACGAGCAGTACTTC. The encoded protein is CASSLGAGAYEQYF.

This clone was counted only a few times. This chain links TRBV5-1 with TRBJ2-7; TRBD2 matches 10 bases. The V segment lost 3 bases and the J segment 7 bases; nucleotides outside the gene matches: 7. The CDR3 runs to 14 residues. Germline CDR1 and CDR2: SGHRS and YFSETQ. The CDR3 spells CASSSWTSGREQYF. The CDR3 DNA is TGCGCCAGCAGCTCGTGGACTAGCGGTCGGGAGCAGTACTTC.

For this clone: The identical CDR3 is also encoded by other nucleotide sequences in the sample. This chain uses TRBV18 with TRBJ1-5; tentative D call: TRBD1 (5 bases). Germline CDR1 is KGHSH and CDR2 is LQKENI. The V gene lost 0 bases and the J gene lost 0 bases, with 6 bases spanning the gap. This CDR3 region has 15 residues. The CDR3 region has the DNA TGTGCCAGCTCACCACCAGGGGATAGCAATCAGCCCCAGCATTTT. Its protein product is CASSPPGDSNQPQHF.

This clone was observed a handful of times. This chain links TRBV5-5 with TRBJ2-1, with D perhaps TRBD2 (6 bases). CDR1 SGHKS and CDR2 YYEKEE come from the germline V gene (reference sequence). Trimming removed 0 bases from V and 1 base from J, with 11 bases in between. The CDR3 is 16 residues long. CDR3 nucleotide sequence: TGTGCCAGCAGCTTGGTATCGGGAGTTTCCTACAATGAGCAGTTCTTC. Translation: CASSLVSGVSYNEQFF.

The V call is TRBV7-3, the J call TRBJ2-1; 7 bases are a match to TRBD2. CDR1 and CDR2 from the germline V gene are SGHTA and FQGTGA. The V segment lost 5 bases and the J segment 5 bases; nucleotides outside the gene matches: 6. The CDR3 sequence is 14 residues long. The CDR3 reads CASSRTSANNEQFF. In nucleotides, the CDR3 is TGTGCCAGCAGCAGAACTAGCGCCAACAATGAGCAGTTCTTC.

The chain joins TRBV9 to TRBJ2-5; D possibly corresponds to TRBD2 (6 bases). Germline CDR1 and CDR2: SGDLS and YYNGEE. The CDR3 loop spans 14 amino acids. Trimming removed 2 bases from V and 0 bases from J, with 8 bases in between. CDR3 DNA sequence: TGTGCCAGCAGCGTCGGGGGTTACCAAGAGACCCAGTACTTC. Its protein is CASSVGGYQETQYF. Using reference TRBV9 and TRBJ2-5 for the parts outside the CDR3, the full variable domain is DSGVTQTPKHLITATGQRVTLRCSPRSGDLSVYWYQQSLDQGLQFLIQYYNGEERAKGNILERFSAQQFPDLHSELNLSSLELGDSALYFCASSVGGYQETQYFGPGTRLLVL.

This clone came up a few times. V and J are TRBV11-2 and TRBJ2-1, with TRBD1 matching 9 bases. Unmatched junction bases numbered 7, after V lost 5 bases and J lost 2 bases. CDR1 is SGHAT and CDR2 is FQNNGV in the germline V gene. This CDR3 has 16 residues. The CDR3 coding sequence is TGTGCCAGCAGCAAGGAAGGACAGGGGACCTACAATGAGCAGTTCTTC. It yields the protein CASSKEGQGTYNEQFF.

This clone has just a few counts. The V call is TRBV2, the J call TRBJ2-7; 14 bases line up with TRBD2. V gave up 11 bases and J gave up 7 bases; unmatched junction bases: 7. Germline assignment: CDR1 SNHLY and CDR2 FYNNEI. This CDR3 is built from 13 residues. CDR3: CAVSGTSGSEQYF. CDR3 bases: TGTGCCGTCTCCGGGACTAGCGGGAGTGAGCAGTACTTC.

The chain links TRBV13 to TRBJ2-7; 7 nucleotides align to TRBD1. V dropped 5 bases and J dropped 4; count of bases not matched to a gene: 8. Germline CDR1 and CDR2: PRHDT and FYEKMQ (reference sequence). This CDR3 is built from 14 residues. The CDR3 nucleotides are TGTGCCAGCAGCGGGGAAGGGGGCAGGTACGAGCAGTACTTC. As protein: CASSGEGGRYEQYF.

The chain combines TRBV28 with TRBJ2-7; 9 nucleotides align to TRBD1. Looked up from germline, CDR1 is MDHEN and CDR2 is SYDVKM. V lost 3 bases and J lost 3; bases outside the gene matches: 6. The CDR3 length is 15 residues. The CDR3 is CASSLETGGLYEQYF. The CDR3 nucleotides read TGTGCCAGCAGTTTGGAGACAGGGGGGCTCTACGAGCAGTACTTC.

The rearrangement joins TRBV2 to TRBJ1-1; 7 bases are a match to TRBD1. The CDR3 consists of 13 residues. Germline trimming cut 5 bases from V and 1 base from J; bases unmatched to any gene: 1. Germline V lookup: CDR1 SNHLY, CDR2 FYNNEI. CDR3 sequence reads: CASSRGPNTEAFF. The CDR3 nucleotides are TGTGCCAGCAGTAGGGGGCCGAACACTGAAGCTTTCTTT.

The CDR3 DNA is TGTGCCAGCAGCGGCTACAGACAGACAATTTTTGGCTACACCTTC. This sequence encodes CASSGYRQTIFGYTF. The rearrangement uses TRBV7-2 and TRBJ1-2, with D maybe TRBD1 (5 bases). CDR3 length: 15 amino acids. The germline V gene encodes CDR1 SGHTA and CDR2 FQGNSA. Trimming removed 5 bases from V and 7 bases from J, with 20 bases in between.

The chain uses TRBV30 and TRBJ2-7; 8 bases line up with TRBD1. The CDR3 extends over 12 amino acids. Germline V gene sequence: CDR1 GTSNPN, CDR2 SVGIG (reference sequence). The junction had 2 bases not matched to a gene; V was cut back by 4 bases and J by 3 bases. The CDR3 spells CAWTGTGYEQYF. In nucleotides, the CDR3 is TGTGCCTGGACCGGGACAGGCTACGAGCAGTACTTC.